A selection of T cell receptor beta chains follows, all from one sample in a study of cytomegalovirus exposure and HLA in healthy donors. Data came from immunoSEQ multiplex PCR; TCRdb stores just in-frame clones and leaves some out. Of around 110,000 clones detected, over 8% appear once; the ten largest clones hold less than 4%. Material: PBMCs. The receptors derive from a man under 40 in good health and CMV-seronegative. Each CDR3 is given with its conserved first and last residue. D genes are given only for firm matches. Size tells how often a clone was seen (once, few, many) or the class of an expanded clone, and some rows leave it out.

j_gene,abundance,d_gene,v_gene,CDR3nt,CDR3aa
TRBJ2-7,NA,TRBD1,TRBV30,TGTGCCTGGAGTGTAGGGACAGGGTCCTACGAGCAGTACTTC,CAWSVGTGSYEQYF
TRBJ2-2,NA,TRBD1,TRBV5-1,TGCGCCAGCAGCCCGGACAGGGGGCCCCAGCTCCCAAACACCGGGGAGCTGTTTTTT,CASSPDRGPQLPNTGELFF
TRBJ2-2,few,NA,TRBV4-3,TGCGCCAGCAGCCAATTCACCCATACAAACACCGGGGAGCTGTTTTTT,CASSQFTHTNTGELFF
TRBJ2-7,NA,NA,TRBV19,TGTGCCAGTAGTATGGCTGGGTGGCAGGGGATGGAGCAGTACTTC,CASSMAGWQGMEQYF
TRBJ2-7,few,TRBD2,TRBV7-9,TGTGCCAGCAGCTCTGGAGGATACACTAGCGGAAACTCCTACGAGCAGTACTTC,CASSSGGYTSGNSYEQYF
TRBJ2-1,few,TRBD2,TRBV6-5,TGTGCCAGCAGTTACGTTAGGAGCGGGGGGCCCGGTGAGCAGTTCTTC,CASSYVRSGGPGEQFF
TRBJ2-3,NA,NA,TRBV7-9,TGTGCCAGCAGCGCACTCCGGGGTGCAGATACGCAGTATTTT,CASSALRGADTQYF
TRBJ2-3,few,TRBD2,TRBV10-3,TGTGCCATCAGTGAGGGGGGACTAGCGGGTCCAGATACGCAGTATTTT,CAISEGGLAGPDTQYF
TRBJ1-1,NA,TRBD1,TRBV7-9,TGTGCCAGCAGCCCGAGACAGGGTAGTACTGAAGCTTTCTTT,CASSPRQGSTEAFF
TRBJ2-5,NA,TRBD2,TRBV16,TGTGCCAGCAGCCAATCCGGGACTAGAAGGGAGACCCAGTACTTC,CASSQSGTRRETQYF
TRBJ2-7,NA,NA,TRBV18,TGTGCCAGCTCACCAGGTGGAACCCGGGGGGAGCAGTACTTC,CASSPGGTRGEQYF
TRBJ2-4,NA,TRBD2,TRBV6-4,TGTGCCAGCAGGGGGACTAGCGGGAGGCCCGGACGGGCCAAAAACATTCAGTACTTC,CASRGTSGRPGRAKNIQYF
TRBJ2-7,few,TRBD1,TRBV5-1,TGCGCCAGCAGCCCCGGGGACAGGGAACGCGAGCAGTACTTC,CASSPGDREREQYF
TRBJ2-5,NA,NA,TRBV5-6,TGTGCCAGCAGCTTGGTACACGAGACCCAGTACTTC,CASSLVHETQYF
TRBJ2-5,few,NA,TRBV7-9,TGTGCCAGCAGCTCCAGGGGGGTTGAGACCCAGTACTTC,CASSSRGVETQYF
TRBJ2-3,NA,NA,TRBV2,TGTGCCAGCAGTGAAATGGGTTTCGGGGGTGCGGATACGCAGTATTTT,CASSEMGFGGADTQYF
TRBJ2-7,few,NA,TRBV6-1,TGTGCCAGCATTGGACAGAGCTCCTACGAGCAGTACTTC,CASIGQSSYEQYF
TRBJ2-5,NA,TRBD1,TRBV10-2,TGCGCCAGCTTCCGGAAGGGGGCTCCCCAAGAGACCCAGTACTTC,CASFRKGAPQETQYF
TRBJ1-1,NA,NA,TRBV20-1,TGCCGGGGAGACGAGAACACTGAAGCTTTCTTT,CRGDENTEAFF
TRBJ2-1,NA,TRBD2,TRBV5-1,TGCGCCAGCAGCTTGTTGGCTAGCGGGCGTAGCTCCTACAATGAGCAGTTCTTC,CASSLLASGRSSYNEQFF
TRBJ2-7,NA,NA,TRBV5-6,TGTGCCAGCGCCGTCGGGGGGCCCTCTTACGAGCAGTACTTC,CASAVGGPSYEQYF
TRBJ1-4,NA,NA,TRBV19,TGTGCCAGTAGGAAAGGTGGAACAGATGAAAAACTGTTTTTT,CASRKGGTDEKLFF
TRBJ1-1,few,TRBD1,TRBV30,TGTGCCTGGAGTGGGACAGGGAACACTGAAGCTTTCTTT,CAWSGTGNTEAFF
TRBJ2-2,few,NA,TRBV12-5,TGTGCTAGTGGTTTGGTCGTGACAGCGAACACCGGGGAGCTGTTTTTT,CASGLVVTANTGELFF
TRBJ2-6,few,NA,TRBV30,TGTGCCTGGGATCCCAGCTCTGGGGCCAACGTCCTGACTTTC,CAWDPSSGANVLTF
TRBJ2-7,NA,TRBD2,TRBV9,TGTGCCAGCAGCGTAACCCCCCTAGCGGCGACCTACGAGCAGTACTTC,CASSVTPLAATYEQYF
TRBJ1-6,few,NA,TRBV5-1,TGCGCCAGCAGCTTACGGGTGTCCGATAATTCACCCCTCCACTTT,CASSLRVSDNSPLHF
TRBJ1-1,few,NA,TRBV7-2,TGTGCCAGCAGCTTAGGACGGGTGAACACTGAAGCTTTCTTT,CASSLGRVNTEAFF
TRBJ2-5,few,TRBD2,TRBV10-3,TGTGCCATCAGTGAGAATTTTGCGGGAGAAGAGACCCAGTACTTC,CAISENFAGEETQYF
TRBJ1-2,NA,TRBD1,TRBV4-3,TGCGCCAGCAGCGAAGGGACAGGGTATGGCTACACCTTC,CASSEGTGYGYTF
TRBJ2-3,NA,TRBD2,TRBV5-1,TGCGCCAGCAGGCCGAAACGGGGGAGGGGAACAGATACGCAGTATTTT,CASRPKRGRGTDTQYF
TRBJ1-1,few,NA,TRBV13,TGTGCCAGCACCTACAGCAGGGCGGTTGAAGCTTTCTTT,CASTYSRAVEAFF